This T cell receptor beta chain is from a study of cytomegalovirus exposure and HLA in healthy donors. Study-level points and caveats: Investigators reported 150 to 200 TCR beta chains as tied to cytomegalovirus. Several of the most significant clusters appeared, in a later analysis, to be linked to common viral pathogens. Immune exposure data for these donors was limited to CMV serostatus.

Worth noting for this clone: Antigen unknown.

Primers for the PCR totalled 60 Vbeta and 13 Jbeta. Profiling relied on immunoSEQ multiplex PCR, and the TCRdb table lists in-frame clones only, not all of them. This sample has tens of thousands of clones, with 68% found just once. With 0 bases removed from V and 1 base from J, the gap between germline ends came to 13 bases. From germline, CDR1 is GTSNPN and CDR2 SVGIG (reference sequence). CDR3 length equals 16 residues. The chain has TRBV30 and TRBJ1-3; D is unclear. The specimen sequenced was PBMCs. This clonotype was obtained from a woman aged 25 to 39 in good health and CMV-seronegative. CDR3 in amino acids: CAWSVLVGRSGNTIYF. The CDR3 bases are TGTGCCTGGAGTGTACTAGTTGGCCGATCTGGAAACACCATATATTTT.